This T cell receptor beta chain was sequenced during a study of cytomegalovirus exposure and HLA in healthy donors. Study results and limitations: Data from an earlier analysis indicated that most TCR beta V segments were productive either about 90% or about 30% of the time. A cluster of highly shared sequence variants was likely a sequencing artifact.

Use of 60 Vbeta and 13 Jbeta primers characterized the PCR. The assay was immunoSEQ multiplex PCR, and TCRdb's table has in-frame clones only and misses some. The table includes fewer than 150,000 clones, over 60% detected once. On this clone: The antigen is not known. In the same sample, other DNA sequences code for this CDR3.

V lost 2 bases and J lost 6, with 5 bases in between. CDR1 is MNHNS and CDR2 is SASEGT in the germline V gene. The CDR3 totals 12 residues. Material for sequencing was PBMCs. The TCR was taken from a woman aged 50 to 65 in good health and CMV-seronegative. The genes are TRBV6-1 and TRBJ2-1; D ambiguous. The CDR3 loop is CASSETVNEQFF. CDR3 coding DNA: TGTGCCAGCAGTGAAACTGTCAATGAGCAGTTCTTC.